These T cell receptor beta chains were read from a single sample in a study of shared clonotypes between healthy human individuals. TCRdb keeps only in-frame clones here, not all; method: immunoSEQ multiplex PCR. The sample lists 2,100,000 or so clones; approximately 96% were seen once. Sample: naive CD4+ T cells sorted from blood. The receptors derive from a man aged 18-30 years in good health. Each CDR3 is given without its conserved first and last residue.

j_call v_call cdr3_aa
TRBJ1-5 TRBV19 ASSIMREQPQH
TRBJ2-5 TRBV5-1 ASSFGGARETQY
TRBJ1-5 TRBV18 ASSLQGASNQPQH
TRBJ1-2 TRBV7-2 ASSLIWQGTGYT
TRBJ1-2 TRBV6-1 ASSVEGQGHAGYGYT
TRBJ2-1 TRBV28 ASTSFLLGTSNEQF
TRBJ2-7 TRBV14 ASSQVRGNEQY
TRBJ1-3 TRBV12-5 ASGFSGAGNTIY
TRBJ2-3 TRBV30 AWSARKRGGLTDTQY
TRBJ2-1 TRBV4-1 ASSPLSGTDNEQF
TRBJ2-7 TRBV2 ASFRGPIGEQY
TRBJ1-5 TRBV6-1 ASRFSGGNQPQH
TRBJ2-7 TRBV7-9 ASSTTAFYSYEQY
TRBJ2-1 TRBV2 ASRLVVNEQF
TRBJ2-2 TRBV5-1 ASSSSGSDTGELF
TRBJ2-5 TRBV18 ASSPRNTAAETQY
TRBJ2-7 TRBV6-5 ASSYWRLGLGFHEY
TRBJ2-4 TRBV5-8 ASSLVGLAGGPMAKNIQY
TRBJ2-7 TRBV27 ASAALLTSYEQY
TRBJ2-7 TRBV6-1 ASNPGGTGAYEQY
TRBJ2-7 TRBV5-4 ASSFSSYEQY
TRBJ1-1 TRBV18 ASSPQLNTEAF
TRBJ1-4 TRBV9 ASSVGQPTTNEKLF
TRBJ1-3 TRBV6-5 ASSYSTVTGNTIY
TRBJ1-5 TRBV19 ASSIVSGGNQPQH
TRBJ2-5 TRBV6-5 ASSYSLPIGQETQY
TRBJ2-2 TRBV5-1 ASSLSPGGKTGELF
TRBJ1-1 TRBV19 ASRQGAVSAEAF
TRBJ2-7 TRBV7-8 ASSLLLGHEQY